Listed here are 2 T cell receptor beta chains from one sample, sequenced in a study of T cells in pancreatic ductal adenocarcinoma. The selected patients with pancreatic ductal adenocarcinoma had surgery but no neoadjuvant therapy. This table comes from immunoSEQ multiplex PCR, and its TCRdb copy is limited to in-frame clones, with some not included. The sample yields more than 15,000 clones, about 88% seen once. Input material: PBMCs. The receptors were sampled from a human donor with pancreatic ductal adenocarcinoma.

This sequence joins TRBV19 and TRBJ2-1, with 8 bases fitting TRBD2. There are 16 residues in the CDR3. V lost 0 bases, J lost 0 bases, and 1 base stayed unmatched. The germline CDR1 and CDR2 sequences are LNHDA and SQIVND (reference sequence). DNA for the CDR3: TGTGCCAGTAGTATAGATCTAGCGGGCTCCTACAATGAGCAGTTCTTC. Protein product: CASSIDLAGSYNEQFF.

The genes are TRBV28 and TRBJ2-7; weak D call: TRBD2 (7 bases). V lost 6 bases to trimming and J lost 5 bases, with 20 bases between them. The CDR3 covers 15 residues. Germline loops: CDR1 MDHEN, CDR2 SYDVKM. The DNA of the CDR3 is TGTGCCAGCAGGGGATGGGGGGGCACCGTCCACGAGCAGTACTTC. Encoded protein: CASRGWGGTVHEQYF.